This is a list of T cell receptor beta chains from one sample in a study of cytomegalovirus exposure and HLA in healthy donors. The protocol was immunoSEQ multiplex PCR, while the TCRdb copy is restricted to in-frame clones and leaves out a portion. The sample shows approximately 130,000 clones, about 85% of them seen only once. Sequencing input: PBMCs. The receptors shown here come from a boy aged 5-17 years in good health and CMV-seronegative. The CDR3 runs from the conserved cysteine through the conserved F or W. Fields, in order: V gene, J gene, D gene, clone size, CDR3 protein, CDR3 DNA. D genes are given only for firm matches. Only part of the rows carry a size: once, few, many, or a class if the clone is expanded.

V: TRBV5-8; J: TRBJ2-1; D: TRBD2; size: -; CDR3: CASSLGRLAGEDEQFF; DNA: TGTGCCAGCAGCTTGGGACGACTAGCGGGAGAAGATGAGCAGTTCTTC
V: TRBV19; J: TRBJ1-2; D: -; size: -; CDR3: CASSAGQTGYTF; DNA: TGTGCCAGTAGTGCCGGACAAACTGGCTACACCTTC
V: TRBV18; J: TRBJ2-7; D: -; size: -; CDR3: CASCNRKGQYEQYF; DNA: TGTGCCAGCTGTAACAGGAAAGGGCAATACGAGCAGTACTTC
V: TRBV7-2; J: TRBJ2-1; D: TRBD2; size: -; CDR3: CASSGQTSGSPFEQFF; DNA: TGTGCCAGCAGCGGACAGACTAGCGGGAGTCCTTTTGAGCAGTTCTTC
V: TRBV4-1; J: TRBJ2-2; D: -; size: once; CDR3: CASTPGGGPTNTGELFF; DNA: TGCGCCAGCACCCCTGGGGGGGGCCCTACGAACACCGGGGAGCTGTTTTTT
V: TRBV4-1; J: TRBJ1-5; D: TRBD1; size: few; CDR3: CASSQDLSGQRNQPQHF; DNA: TGCGCCAGCAGCCAAGATCTATCGGGACAGAGAAATCAGCCCCAGCATTTT
V: TRBV15; J: TRBJ2-7; D: TRBD1; size: -; CDR3: CATTLDRGQYEQYF; DNA: TGTGCCACCACCTTGGACAGGGGGCAATACGAGCAGTACTTC
V: TRBV6-1; J: TRBJ1-1; D: -; size: few; CDR3: CASSDFFRNTEAFF; DNA: TGTGCCAGCAGTGATTTTTTCAGGAACACTGAAGCTTTCTTT
V: TRBV5-1; J: TRBJ2-2; D: TRBD1; size: -; CDR3: CASRQTGGATGELFF; DNA: TGCGCCAGCAGACAGACAGGGGGCGCAACCGGGGAGCTGTTTTTT
V: TRBV6-5; J: TRBJ2-5; D: TRBD1; size: -; CDR3: CASNRQGVETQYF; DNA: TGTGCCAGCAACAGACAGGGGGTTGAGACCCAGTACTTC
V: TRBV4-3; J: TRBJ1-2; D: TRBD1; size: -; CDR3: CASSQDGRGQYGYTF; DNA: TGCGCCAGCAGCCAAGATGGCAGGGGGCAATATGGCTACACCTTC
V: TRBV6-5; J: TRBJ2-2; D: TRBD2; size: few; CDR3: CASSYSTLAGAELFF; DNA: TGTGCCAGCAGTTACTCGACACTAGCGGGCGCGGAGCTGTTTTTT
V: TRBV9; J: TRBJ2-3; D: -; size: -; CDR3: CASSGGEGGGRDTQYF; DNA: TGTGCCAGCAGCGGAGGGGAGGGGGGGGGAAGGGATACGCAGTATTTT
V: TRBV2; J: TRBJ2-7; D: -; size: -; CDR3: CGKDRIRPYEQYF; DNA: TGTGGAAAAGACAGGATCCGTCCCTACGAGCAGTACTTC
V: TRBV5-1; J: TRBJ1-1; D: TRBD1; size: -; CDR3: CASSPGTGLRNTEAFF; DNA: TGCGCCAGCAGCCCCGGGACAGGGTTAAGGAACACTGAAGCTTTCTTT
V: TRBV30; J: TRBJ2-1; D: TRBD2; size: -; CDR3: CAWSQLAGILYNEQFF; DNA: TGTGCCTGGAGTCAACTAGCGGGGATTCTTTACAATGAGCAGTTCTTC
V: TRBV5-6; J: TRBJ1-1; D: -; size: -; CDR3: CASRRGTEAFF; DNA: TGTGCCAGCCGCCGGGGCACTGAAGCTTTCTTT
V: TRBV4-3; J: TRBJ2-3; D: TRBD2; size: -; CDR3: CASSQDPLAGGGDTQYF; DNA: TGCGCCAGCAGCCAAGACCCCCTAGCGGGAGGAGGGGATACGCAGTATTTT
V: TRBV14; J: TRBJ1-1; D: TRBD1; size: -; CDR3: CASSQHRGLDTEAFF; DNA: TGTGCCAGCAGCCAACACAGGGGGCTCGACACTGAAGCTTTCTTT
V: TRBV4-2; J: TRBJ2-7; D: -; size: few; CDR3: CASSQEGMCGCYEQYF; DNA: TGTGCCAGCAGCCAAGAAGGGATGTGCGGGTGCTACGAGCAGTACTTC